The clone carrying this T cell receptor beta chain was seen a few times. TCRdb reanalysed the 5' RACE reads using MiXCR and keeps one entry per CDR3 protein. Among approximately 350,000 distinct CDR3 sequences listed, around 14% were seen once. This sample was included in a study of T-cell memory formation after mild COVID-19. Study-wide context: Largely donor-specific TCR clusters were found.

This sequence originates from a man younger than 35 who had mild COVID-19 (a few samples of this study predate the infection). Cell type and time point are not known. The specimen was PBMCs or a T cell subset sorted from them (not recorded which).

The CDR3 is CASSLEGSDEQYV. The CDR3 region has the DNA TGCGCCAGCAGCTTAGAAGGGAGCGACGAGCAGTACGTC. The V call is TRBV5-1, the J call TRBJ2-7, with D possibly being TRBD2 (5 bases). CDR1 and CDR2 from the germline V gene are SGHRS and YFSETQ. Deletions cut 2 bases from V and 5 bases from J, with 11 bases between. CDR3 size: 13 residues.